Each of the 10 T cell receptor beta chains below was sequenced from the same sample in a study of blood T cell repertoires in COVID-19. Sequencing used immunoSEQ multiplex PCR; TCRdb keeps in-frame clones, though not all of them. The table includes under 200,000 clones, 88% detected once. Sequenced: peripheral blood. These receptors were obtained from a man aged 45 to 65 who had recovered from COVID-19.

The rearrangement joins TRBV15 to TRBJ1-1, with 7 bases that match TRBD1. Germline CDR1 is LNHNV and CDR2 is YYDKDF (reference sequence). The junction had 5 bases not matched to a gene; V was cut back by 3 bases and J by 1 base. The CDR3 sequence is 15 residues long. CDR3 region: CATSSRDSRNTEAFF. CDR3 bases: TGTGCCACCAGCAGTAGGGACAGCCGGAACACTGAAGCTTTCTTT. Drawing the rest from reference TRBV15 and TRBJ1-1, the complete variable domain is DAMVIQNPRYQVTQFGKPVTLSCSQTLNHNVMYWYQQKSSQAPKLLFHYYDKDFNNEADTPDNFQSRRPNTSFCFLDIRSPGLGDTAMYLCATSSRDSRNTEAFFGQGTRLTVV.

Only one count was recorded for this clone. CDR3 nucleotide sequence: TGTGCCAGCAGCCCCACAGAGACCTTTAATGAAAAACTGTTTTTT. As protein: CASSPTETFNEKLFF. This sequence joins TRBV7-6 and TRBJ1-4; D unresolved. Germline assignment: CDR1 SGHVS and CDR2 FNYEAQ. There are 15 residues in the CDR3. The V and J ends lost 5 bases and 4 bases respectively, with 14 bases between them.

The CDR3 DNA reads as TGTGCCAGCATCAGGCAGGGCACCTACGAGCAGTACTTC. It specifies CASIRQGTYEQYF. V usage is TRBV28 and J usage is TRBJ2-7; tentative D call: TRBD1 (5 bases). Germline V gene lookup returns CDR1 MDHEN and CDR2 SYDVKM. This CDR3 is 13 amino acids long. Trimming left V 7 bases short and J 2 bases short, with 12 bases between.

The chain couples TRBV2 to TRBJ2-7; 7 bases align to TRBD1. The germline gives CDR1 SNHLY, CDR2 FYNNEI. V shed 7 bases and J 6 bases; nucleotides not matched to a gene: 6. This CDR3 is built from 12 residues. Here the CDR3 DNA reads TGTGCCAGCATAGGACAGGTAACCGAGCAGTACTTC. This translates into CASIGQVTEQYF.

The chain carries TRBV7-8 and TRBJ1-1; 9 bases fit TRBD1. The junction had 5 bases not matched to a gene; V was cut back by 5 bases and J by 4 bases. CDR1 and CDR2 (germline): SGHVS, FQNEAQ. CDR3 length equals 14 residues. Here the CDR3 DNA reads TGTGCCAGCAGCCCACAGGGGGCGGGCACTGAAGCTTTCTTT. This translates into CASSPQGAGTEAFF.

V and J are TRBV5-1 and TRBJ2-1; 12 positions match TRBD2. V shed 4 bases, J shed 5 bases, and the junction held 4 bases outside the gene matches. This CDR3 comprises 15 residues. The germline gives CDR1 SGHRS, CDR2 YFSETQ. CDR3 protein: CASSEGTSGHNEQFF. The CDR3, as DNA: TGCGCCAGCAGCGAAGGGACTAGCGGGCACAATGAGCAGTTCTTC.

V usage is TRBV5-4 and J usage is TRBJ2-2; D is possibly TRBD2 (6 bases). Germline V gene sequence: CDR1 SGHNT, CDR2 YYREEE (reference sequence). Trimming removed 4 bases from V and 3 bases from J, with 13 bases in between. CDR3 length: 15 residues. CDR3 DNA sequence: TGTGCCAGCAGCCCGGCCGGAGGGGACACCGGGGAGCTGTTTTTT. Its translation is CASSPAGGDTGELFF.

The gene calls are TRBV7-2 and TRBJ2-5; D is perhaps TRBD2 (6 bases). Per germline, CDR1 SGHTA and CDR2 FQGNSA. CDR3 size: 15 residues. V lost 2 bases to trimming and J lost 2 bases, with 12 bases between them. The CDR3 DNA reads as TGTGCCAGCAGCTTACGCGGGACTCTACAAGAGACCCAGTACTTC. It is translated as CASSLRGTLQETQYF.

V usage is TRBV6-2 or TRBV6-3 and J usage is TRBJ2-5, with 7 positions matching TRBD1. This CDR3 is 14 amino acids long. With 2 bases clipped from V and 4 bases from J, the junction kept 4 bases outside the gene matches. The germline V gene has CDR1 MNHEY and CDR2 SVGEGT. The DNA of the CDR3 is TGTGCCAGCAGTTACACAGGGGTCCCAGAGACCCAGTACTTC. The encoded protein is CASSYTGVPETQYF.

This rearrangement joins TRBV28 to TRBJ2-5; tentative D call: TRBD2 (7 bases). The CDR3 spans 13 residues. In germline, CDR1 is MDHEN, CDR2 SYDVKM. The germline V and J ends were trimmed by 3 bases and 4 bases, with 9 bases remaining between them. CDR3 bases: TGTGCCAGCAGTTTCGGGGGGCGAGAGACCCAGTACTTC. Its protein is CASSFGGRETQYF.